The 29 T cell receptor beta chains below come from one sample, sequenced in a study of shared clonotypes between healthy human individuals. The method was immunoSEQ multiplex PCR; TCRdb's version includes in-frame clones alone and lacks a portion of them. The table lists millions of clones, 95% of them singletons. The specimen sequenced was naive CD4+ T cells sorted from blood. Subset indicated: CD45RA+ positively selected. The source is a man aged 18 to 29 in good health.

This chain links TRBV29-1 with TRBJ2-7; possibly TRBD1 for D (5 bases). This CDR3 comprises 11 residues. The V end was cut by 4 bases, the J end by 3 bases, with 7 bases between. The germline V gene has CDR1 SQVTM and CDR2 ANQGSEA. CDR3 nucleotide sequence: TGCAGCGTTGCAGGGAACTACGAGCAGTACTTC. It encodes CSVAGNYEQYF.

The chain has TRBV2 and TRBJ1-2, with D unclear. Germline V gene lookup returns CDR1 SNHLY and CDR2 FYNNEI. Trimming cost V 8 bases and J 10 bases, with 17 bases left between them. There are 12 residues in the CDR3. The CDR3 protein is CASGAVRSAYTF. The DNA for the CDR3 is TGTGCCAGCGGTGCGGTTAGGTCCGCCTACACCTTC.

The rearrangement joins TRBV5-1 to TRBJ1-2; TRBD1 might be the D (6 bases). The germline gives CDR1 SGHRS, CDR2 YFSETQ. V was cut by 4 bases and J by 3 bases, with 13 bases left in between. The CDR3 contains 14 residues. The CDR3 here is CASSRSGVDYGYTF. In nucleotides, the CDR3 is TGCGCCAGCAGCCGTTCAGGGGTTGACTATGGCTACACCTTC.

This sequence joins TRBV11-2 and TRBJ2-7; TRBD2 matches at 7 bases. Per the germline V gene, CDR1 is SGHAT and CDR2 is FQNNGV. CDR3 length equals 15 residues. The ends lost 0 bases at V and 2 bases at J; junction bases unmatched: 4. The CDR3 loop is CASSLETGGTYEQYF. The CDR3 bases are TGTGCCAGCAGCTTAGAAACGGGAGGAACCTACGAGCAGTACTTC.

This clone was seen once. CDR3 sequence reads: CASSLGGRQGFDSPLHF. Written as DNA, the CDR3 is TGCGCCAGCAGCTTGGGGGGCCGACAGGGTTTTGATTCACCCCTCCACTTT. The chain recombines TRBV5-1 with TRBJ1-6; 7 bases match TRBD1. The CDR3 loop spans 17 amino acids. The junction had 11 bases not matched to a gene; V was cut back by 0 bases and J by 8 bases. Per germline, CDR1 SGHRS and CDR2 YFSETQ. Based on the CDR3 plus reference TRBV5-1 and TRBJ1-6, the full variable domain is KAGVTQTPRYLIKTRGQQVTLSCSPISGHRSVSWYQQTPGQGLQFLFEYFSETQRNKGNFPGRFSGRQFSNSRSEMNVSTLELGDSALYLCASSLGGRQGFDSPLHFGNGTRLTVT.

This chain connects TRBV5-1 to TRBJ2-3; D may be TRBD2 (6 bases). Germline CDR1 SGHRS, CDR2 YFSETQ. V was shortened by 3 bases and J by 6 bases, with 14 bases between the two germline ends. The CDR3 totals 14 residues. The DNA for the CDR3 is TGCGCCAGCAGCTCCGCGGGGACGGGGGATACGCAGTATTTT. This codes for CASSSAGTGDTQYF.

This clone occurred once. The CDR3 coding sequence is TGCGCCAGCAGCTTAAAAGCGGGGGGTGTAGATACGCAGTATTTT. It codes for CASSLKAGGVDTQYF. V and J are TRBV5-1 and TRBJ2-3, with 9 bases that match TRBD2. Germline CDR1 SGHRS, CDR2 YFSETQ. Trimming removed 2 bases from V and 5 bases from J; junction bases left unmatched: 6. This CDR3 spans 15 amino acids.

This clone was seen only once. The V and J genes are TRBV9 and TRBJ2-3; the D gene is possibly TRBD1 (5 bases). This CDR3 is 16 amino acids long. In germline, CDR1 is SGDLS, CDR2 YYNGEE. Trimming pared 3 bases from V and 1 base from J, leaving 15 bases between. The CDR3 sequence: CASSAGQGLGTDTQYF. CDR3 sequence (DNA): TGTGCCAGCAGCGCCGGCCAGGGATTAGGCACAGATACGCAGTATTTT.

The rearrangement links TRBV28 to TRBJ1-1; D is unresolved. From germline, CDR1 is MDHEN and CDR2 SYDVKM. There are 12 residues in the CDR3. Trimming took off 5 bases at V and 4 bases at J, with 8 bases between the two ends. The CDR3 protein is CASSPVVTEAFF. The DNA for the CDR3 is TGTGCCAGCAGTCCTGTGGTCACTGAAGCTTTCTTT.

The rearrangement uses TRBV15 and TRBJ1-2; D gene ambiguous. Germline CDR1 LNHNV, CDR2 YYDKDF (reference sequence). V gave up 8 bases and J gave up 5 bases, with 9 bases separating them. The CDR3 has 11 amino acids. In DNA, the CDR3 is TGTGCCACCTGGGGAGAATATGGCTACACCTTC. Encoded protein: CATWGEYGYTF.

This clone came up once. CDR3 DNA: TGTGCCAGCAGTTCCGGGACAGGGTCTGGCTACACCTTC. Translated: CASSSGTGSGYTF. The chain employs TRBV27 and TRBJ1-2, with 9 positions matching TRBD1. Looked up from germline, CDR1 is MNHEY and CDR2 is SMNVEV (reference sequence). After removal of 4 bases from V and 7 bases from J, the junction contained 4 bases not matched to a gene. CDR3 length equals 13 residues.

V usage is TRBV7-2 and J usage is TRBJ2-5, with 12 bases fitting TRBD2. The CDR3 totals 15 residues. With 5 bases clipped from V and 7 bases from J, the junction kept 8 bases outside the gene matches. Germline V gene sequence: CDR1 SGHTA, CDR2 FQGNSA. The DNA of the CDR3 is TGTGCCAGCAGCCAACGACTAGCGGGAGAGGGGACCCAGTACTTC. This codes for CASSQRLAGEGTQYF. Filled out from reference TRBV7-2 and TRBJ2-5, the complete variable domain reads GAGVSQSPSNKVTEKGKDVELRCDPISGHTALYWYRQSLGQGLEFLIYFQGNSAPDKSGLPSDRFSAERTGGSVSTLTIQRTQQEDSAVYLCASSQRLAGEGTQYFGPGTRLLVL.

The chain uses TRBV6-1 and TRBJ1-2, with D possibly TRBD1 on 6 matching bases. This CDR3 spans 16 amino acids. Per germline, CDR1 MNHNS and CDR2 SASEGT. V lost 1 base to trimming and J lost 1 base, with 13 bases between them. The CDR3 reads CASSEVGGSNNYGYTF. DNA for the CDR3: TGTGCCAGCAGTGAAGTTGGGGGCTCCAATAACTATGGCTACACCTTC.

A word on this clone: This sample includes further DNA sequences coding for the same CDR3. The gene calls are TRBV6-4 and TRBJ1-3; D ambiguous. This CDR3 contains 13 residues. Germline V gene sequence: CDR1 MRHNA, CDR2 SNTAGT. The ends were cut back, 2 bases at V and 7 bases at J, with 9 bases in the middle. The CDR3 DNA reads as TGTGCCAGCAGTGACGGGCCCGGGAACACCATATATTTT. Its translation: CASSDGPGNTIYF.

This clone was seen just once. V and J are TRBV9 and TRBJ1-5, with D possibly matching TRBD1 (5 bases). The CDR3 runs 14 residues. Germline V gene data show CDR1 as SGDLS and CDR2 as YYNGEE. Trimming removed 9 bases from V and 0 bases from J, with 13 bases in between. In nucleotides, the CDR3 is TGTGCCAAGAAGCGGGGCTATAGCAATCAGCCCCAGCATTTT. It translates to CAKKRGYSNQPQHF.

This rearrangement joins TRBV28 to TRBJ1-3, with D tentatively TRBD1 (5 bases). Trimming took off 6 bases at V and 7 bases at J, with 19 bases between the two ends. This CDR3 spans 15 amino acids. The germline gives CDR1 MDHEN, CDR2 SYDVKM. The CDR3 reads CASSRLRDERNTIYF. The CDR3 DNA reads as TGTGCCAGCAGCCGACTCCGGGACGAAAGGAACACCATATATTTT.

This clone was recorded a few times. The V gene is TRBV2, the J gene TRBJ2-1; 10 positions match TRBD2. Looked up from germline, CDR1 is SNHLY and CDR2 is FYNNEI. V shed 10 bases and J 0 bases; nucleotides not matched to a gene: 12. The CDR3 totals 17 residues. This CDR3 is CATLRASGGNSYNEQFF. CDR3 nucleotide sequence: TGTGCCACCCTCAGGGCTAGCGGGGGCAACTCCTACAATGAGCAGTTCTTC.

The CDR3 bases are TGCGCCAGCAGAACAATAAGGGGACTGACTGAAGCTTTCTTT. This translates into CASRTIRGLTEAFF. This chain links TRBV5-1 with TRBJ1-1, with a weak D call TRBD1 (5 bases). The CDR3 extends over 14 amino acids. V was trimmed by 5 bases and J by 5 bases, leaving 16 bases between them. CDR1 is SGHRS, CDR2 YFSETQ, per germline.

To note about this clone: This sample also contains other DNA sequences that code for the same CDR3. The chain carries TRBV7-9 and TRBJ2-7; 8 bases are a match to TRBD1. Per the germline V gene, CDR1 is SEHNR and CDR2 is FQNEAQ (reference sequence). J gave up 3 bases and V 3 bases, and 1 base lay outside the gene matches. The CDR3 sequence is 13 residues long. CDR3 DNA: TGTGCCAGCAGCTTCGGACAGGGCTACGAGCAGTACTTC. Amino acids: CASSFGQGYEQYF.

The chain couples TRBV10-3 to TRBJ2-7, with D unclear. Germline values: CDR1 ENHRY, CDR2 SYGVKD. Trimming left V 6 bases short and J 3 bases short, with 12 bases between. The CDR3 runs to 13 residues. The CDR3 DNA is TGTGCCATCAGCGGTAGTTCCGGCTACGAGCAGTACTTC. Translating gives CAISGSSGYEQYF.

The genes are TRBV27 and TRBJ2-7; D possibly uses TRBD1 or TRBD2 (5 bases each). The V end was cut by 6 bases, the J end by 2 bases, with 17 bases between. This CDR3 has 15 amino acids. The germline CDR1 and CDR2 sequences are MNHEY and SMNVEV (reference sequence). CDR3 in DNA: TGTGCCAGCAGGTTCAAGGGTCCGGGGCCCTACGAGCAGTACTTC. Translation gives CASRFKGPGPYEQYF.

The chain recombines TRBV28 with TRBJ1-2, with D unresolved. CDR1 and CDR2 (germline): MDHEN, SYDVKM. This CDR3 is built from 11 residues. V dropped 8 bases and J dropped 2 bases, with 6 bases sitting between them. The CDR3 coding sequence is TGTGCCAGCCACGGGAACTATGGCTACACCTTC. It codes for CASHGNYGYTF.

This rearrangement joins TRBV30 to TRBJ2-7, with TRBD1 matching over 7 bases. The germline V gene encodes CDR1 GTSNPN and CDR2 SVGIG (reference sequence). The CDR3 runs 13 residues. Trimming removed 0 bases from V and 13 bases from J; junction bases left unmatched: 12. The CDR3 sequence is CAWSVRTGQSKYF. CDR3 nucleotides: TGTGCCTGGAGTGTAAGGACAGGACAATCGAAATACTTC.

V and J are TRBV30 and TRBJ2-5; TRBD1 or TRBD2 may be the D gene (5 bases each). The CDR3 has 13 residues. Between the trimmed V and J ends, which lost 4 bases and 5 bases, there was a span of 14 bases. Germline lookup yields CDR1 GTSNPN and CDR2 SVGIG (reference sequence). In DNA form, the CDR3 reads TGTGCCTGGAACGGGGCTCGGGGTGAGACCCAGTACTTC. It codes for CAWNGARGETQYF.

The chain is built from TRBV6-1 and TRBJ1-3; D is uncertain. V lost 1 base and J 4 bases, leaving 11 bases between the germline ends. The length of the CDR3 is 15 residues. CDR1 and CDR2 from the germline V gene are MNHNS and SASEGT. The CDR3 loop reads CASSEVVTLGNTIYF. CDR3 bases: TGTGCCAGCAGTGAAGTCGTGACACTCGGAAACACCATATATTTT.

Turning to this clone: Other DNA sequences in the sample encode the same CDR3. J is TRBJ1-4 and V is TRBV30; TRBD1 aligns across 7 bases. Germline loops: CDR1 GTSNPN, CDR2 SVGIG (reference sequence). V gave up 1 base and J gave up 7 bases; unmatched junction bases: 3. The CDR3 is 13 amino acids. The CDR3 region is CAWSGQGAEKLFF. In DNA form, the CDR3 reads TGTGCCTGGAGTGGACAGGGAGCTGAAAAACTGTTTTTT.

The gene calls are TRBV6-5 and TRBJ1-1; D remains ambiguous. CDR1 MNHEY and CDR2 SVGAGI come from the germline V gene. This CDR3 is built from 14 residues. Trimming removed 0 bases from V and 1 base from J, with 6 bases in between. The CDR3 bases are TGTGCCAGCAGTTACTCTTACGGGAACACTGAAGCTTTCTTT. Its protein is CASSYSYGNTEAFF.

The genes are TRBV6-6 and TRBJ1-5, with 9 bases aligning to TRBD1. This CDR3 is built from 14 residues. The V gene end was trimmed by 5 bases and the J gene end by 4 bases; junction bases not matched to a gene: 3. Germline V gene sequence: CDR1 MNHNY, CDR2 SVGAGI (reference sequence). CDR3 bases: TGTGCCAGCAGTGGGACAGGGACAAATCAGCCCCAGCATTTT. It yields the protein CASSGTGTNQPQHF.

Concerning this clone: The same CDR3 can be traced to other DNA sequences in this sample. The V call is TRBV9, the J call TRBJ2-7; D gene uncertain. Germline V lookup: CDR1 SGDLS, CDR2 YYNGEE. This CDR3 region has 11 residues. V lost 0 bases and J 5 bases, leaving 3 bases between the germline ends. CDR3 in DNA: TGTGCCAGCAGCGTAGGTAACGAGCAGTACTTC. This gives the protein CASSVGNEQYF. Combining the CDR3 with reference TRBV9 and TRBJ2-7 gives the whole variable domain DSGVTQTPKHLITATGQRVTLRCSPRSGDLSVYWYQQSLDQGLQFLIQYYNGEERAKGNILERFSAQQFPDLHSELNLSSLELGDSALYFCASSVGNEQYFGPGTRLTVT.